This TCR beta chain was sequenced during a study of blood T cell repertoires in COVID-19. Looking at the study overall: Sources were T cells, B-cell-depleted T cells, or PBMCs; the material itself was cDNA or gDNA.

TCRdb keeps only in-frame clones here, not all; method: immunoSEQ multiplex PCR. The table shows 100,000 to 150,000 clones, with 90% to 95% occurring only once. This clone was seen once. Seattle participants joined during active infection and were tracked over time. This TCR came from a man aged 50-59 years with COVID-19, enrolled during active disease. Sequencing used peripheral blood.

DNA of the CDR3: TGTGCCAGCAGCAAAGGGGGGGAGCTTGACAGCTATAGCAATCAGCCCCAGCATTTT. Amino acid sequence: CASSKGGELDSYSNQPQHF. The chain joins TRBV21-1 to TRBJ1-5. TRBV21-1 is a recognized pseudogene. This CDR3 comprises 19 residues.